Listed here is a single T cell receptor beta chain. Its antigen remains unidentified. The data belong to a study of vaccination and CD4 T cells after COVID-19. Study summary: Overlapping spike pools from SARS-CoV-2 and HCoV-NL63, HCoV-OC43 and HCoV-229E served as culture stimuli. Each control was exposed to a CEFX pool, an HIV-1 Nef pool, or no peptide at all.

The CDR3 length is 15 residues. Per the germline V gene, CDR1 is MDHEN and CDR2 is SYDVKM. V lost 9 bases and J lost 0; bases outside the gene matches: 5. The treatment: roughly nine-day PBMC culture with coronavirus spike peptide pools or control peptides (ViraFEST assay). TCR sequencing followed the expansion of antigen-specific T cells with peptide pools in ViraFEST. An Oncomine TCR Beta short-read assay was used to sequence the DNA from cultured CD4+ T cells. Genomic DNA was drawn out of CD4+ T cells grown in culture. TCRdb redid the calling of the PCR reads with MiXCR, one entry per CDR3 protein. The sample records about 20,000 distinct CDR3 sequences, about 45% being singletons.

The rearrangement links TRBV28 to TRBJ2-6, with 7 bases matching TRBD1. The specimen was CD4+ T cells from blood, cultured in vitro. The sequence was obtained from a human donor who had recovered from COVID-19. The CDR3 protein is CASWDSSSGANVLTF. The CDR3 region has the DNA TGTGCCAGTTGGGACAGCAGCTCTGGGGCCAACGTCCTGACTTTC.